Below, one TCR beta chain is given with its context. What antigen it recognizes has not been identified. Qualities for individual bases were not recorded, and no much larger clone is one base off. The time point tag for this specimen amounts to: pretreatment peripheral blood. The cohort included some 30 patients with locally advanced or metastatic urothelial carcinoma who were treated at Memorial Sloan Kettering on a trial protocol. Peripheral blood mononuclear cells were collected pretreatment and during treatment, with between 1 and 8 total time points obtained per patient. The Qiagen DNeasy Blood extraction kit was used to purify genomic DNA from total PBMCs and tumor samples. Collected pretreatment and during treatment, PBMCs were isolated and stored as previously described. This entry belongs to a study of PD-L1 blockade in urothelial cancer (dated by TCRdb to between 2016 and 2019). Background for the entire study: Therapy was started around 2014 for all patients, and atezolizumab 1,200 mg was administered intravenously every 3 weeks. About 85% of the 29 patients were males with bladder-origin urothelial cancer, and about 65% of the roughly 30 reported a prior smoking history. An ECOG performance status of 0 or 1 was recorded for the patients, and 0 to 3 prior chemotherapy regimens had been received by the patients. Blood samples were analyzed at 3 weeks after treatment start (second dose) and at 6 weeks after treatment start. Blood samples gave median yields of around 150,000 T cells and 82,636 unique TCRs, along with a median clonality of around 0.075. The study was an exploratory multi-omic analysis of somatic, immune and clinical correlates of response to PD-L1 blockade with atezolizumab in urothelial cancer. Pretreatment tumor samples and matched peripheral blood, collected serially before and after atezolizumab treatment, underwent TCR sequencing. Durable clinical benefit was defined as a progression-free survival longer than 6 months, and TCR features were additionally tested against progression-free survival and overall survival. Whole exome sequencing and RNA sequencing of pretreatment tumors were performed alongside TCR sequencing in the same patients. Durable clinical benefit was achieved by nine patients but not by the remaining 20. Twenty-nine patients had pretreatment blood TCR-seq, about 25 had at least one posttreatment blood collection, and about 25 had tumor TCR-seq.

Synthetic TCR analog templates were spiked into each PCR to estimate absolute template abundance from read counts. The immunoSEQ assay was used to amplify TCRbeta CDR3 regions from genomic DNA with bias-controlled V and J gene primers. Rearranged TCRbeta segments were sequenced at approximately 20X coverage. The original methods were these. Sequencing errors were corrected by clustering and CDR3s were annotated against IMGT to assign V, D and J genes. Only productive TCRbeta rearrangements were used in downstream analyses, excluding out-of-frame or stop-codon sequences. Clonality was computed as one minus Shannon entropy normalized by the log of the number of unique productive sequences. Fisher's exact test with Benjamini-Hochberg correction, at a threshold of adjusted p below 0.01, was used to find clones that differed between time points or between blood and tumor. TCRdb mirrors the immuneACCESS table, restricted to in-frame sequences. Some clones are absent from its copies; in checked studies, under half trace to an unresolved V gene, and the reason for the others is unknown. V, J and clone size derive from that table, while D and trimming were established from the DNA sequence. The sample profile shows tens of thousands of clones; less than 90% of them were found once. Of the sample, approximately 2% is held by the ten largest clones.

CDR1 and CDR2 (MGHDK, SYGVNS) derive from the germline V gene. At the junction V is shortened by 3 bases and J by 7 bases; bases outside the gene matches: 6. The CDR3 covers 16 residues, taking in both the cysteine and the phenylalanine. CDR3 DNA is the only sequence kept; it has 48 bases, read in frame from the first base. Here is what the overall study found, with its caveats: A pretreatment peripheral blood TCR clonality below the median was linked to improved progression-free and overall survival. Patients with durable benefit showed greater expansion of tumor-associated TCR clones in peripheral blood 3 weeks after starting treatment (n = 22, p = 0.022). Because of the small sample size (n ≈ 30) and the many exploratory analyses performed, the results are intended to be regarded as hypothesis-generating.

The sequence joins TRBV25-1 to TRBJ2-1; 13 junctional bases match TRBD2. The receptor's source is a man aged 55-75 years with urothelial cancer. Here the sequenced sample was PBMCs, taken around atezolizumab (anti-PD-L1) treatment. The CDR3 protein: CASSDPGTSGTNEQFF. The sequence in DNA is TGTGCCAGCAGTGACCCCGGGACTAGCGGGACAAATGAGCAGTTCTTC.